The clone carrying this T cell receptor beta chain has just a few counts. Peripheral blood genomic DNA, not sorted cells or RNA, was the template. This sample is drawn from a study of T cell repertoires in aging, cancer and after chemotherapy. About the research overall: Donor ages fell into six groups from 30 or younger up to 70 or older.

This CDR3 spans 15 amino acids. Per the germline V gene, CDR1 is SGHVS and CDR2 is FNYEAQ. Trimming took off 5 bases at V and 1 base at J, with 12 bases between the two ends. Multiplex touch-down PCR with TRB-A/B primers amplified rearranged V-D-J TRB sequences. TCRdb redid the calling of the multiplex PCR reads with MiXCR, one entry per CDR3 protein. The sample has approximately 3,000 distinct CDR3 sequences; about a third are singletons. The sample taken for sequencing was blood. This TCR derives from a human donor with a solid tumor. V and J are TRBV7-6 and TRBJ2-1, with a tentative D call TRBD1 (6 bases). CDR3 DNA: TGTGCCAGCAGCCTCGGACAGTTATCCTACAATGAGCAGTTCTTC. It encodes CASSLGQLSYNEQFF.